This T cell receptor (beta chain) was profiled in a study of blood T cell repertoires in COVID-19. As for the study in general: T cells, B-cell-depleted T cells, or PBMCs supplied cDNA or gDNA.

The CDR3 spans 16 residues. Germline assignment: CDR1 MDHEN and CDR2 SYDVKM. Losses at the gene ends were 6 bases for V and 4 bases for J; bases not matched to a gene: 7. In the study's own analysis: Amplified reference gene primers provided the basis for estimating nucleated cell counts. This table comes from immunoSEQ multiplex PCR, and its TCRdb copy is limited to in-frame clones, with some not included. For V, J and clone size, that table is used; D and trimming come from the DNA. The data hold around 250,000 clones, with over 70% observed a single time. This sequence joins TRBV28 and TRBJ2-2, with 11 bases identical to TRBD2. This receptor was identified in a woman aged 70-85 years with COVID-19, enrolled during active disease. Sequences were obtained from peripheral blood. The CDR3 here is CASSPTSGSSTGELFF. The CDR3 nucleotides read TGTGCCAGCAGCCCCACTAGCGGGAGTAGCACCGGGGAGCTGTTTTTT.